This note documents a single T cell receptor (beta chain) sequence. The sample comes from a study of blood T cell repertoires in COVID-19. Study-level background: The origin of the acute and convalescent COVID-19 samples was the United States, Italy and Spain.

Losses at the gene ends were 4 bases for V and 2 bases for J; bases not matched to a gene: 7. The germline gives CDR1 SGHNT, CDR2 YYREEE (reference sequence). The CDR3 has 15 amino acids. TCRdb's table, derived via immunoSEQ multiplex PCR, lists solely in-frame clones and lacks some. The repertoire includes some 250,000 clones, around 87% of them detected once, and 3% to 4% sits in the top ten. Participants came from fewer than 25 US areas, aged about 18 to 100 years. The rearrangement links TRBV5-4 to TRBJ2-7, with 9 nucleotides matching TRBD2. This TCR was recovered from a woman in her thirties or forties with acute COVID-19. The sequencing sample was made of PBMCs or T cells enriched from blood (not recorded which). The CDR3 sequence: CASSPPSGETYEQYF. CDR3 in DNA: TGTGCCAGCAGCCCCCCTAGCGGGGAGACCTACGAGCAGTACTTC.